This T cell receptor beta chain was observed in a study of control samples from healthy donors and cancer patients. Libraries were prepared by immunoSEQ multiplex PCR; TCRdb keeps only in-frame clonotypes and omits some of them. The repertoire holds roughly 150,000 clones, with 92% as singletons. Trimming left V 7 bases short and J 4 bases short, with 11 bases between. CDR3 length: 13 residues. The source material was blood. The sequence was obtained from a woman in her twenties or thirties in good health. This chain links TRBV12-3 or TRBV12-4 with TRBJ1-3; D is undetermined. In nucleotides, the CDR3 is TGTGCCAGCACCGTGAGGCAAGGAAACACCATATATTTT. This encodes CASTVRQGNTIYF.